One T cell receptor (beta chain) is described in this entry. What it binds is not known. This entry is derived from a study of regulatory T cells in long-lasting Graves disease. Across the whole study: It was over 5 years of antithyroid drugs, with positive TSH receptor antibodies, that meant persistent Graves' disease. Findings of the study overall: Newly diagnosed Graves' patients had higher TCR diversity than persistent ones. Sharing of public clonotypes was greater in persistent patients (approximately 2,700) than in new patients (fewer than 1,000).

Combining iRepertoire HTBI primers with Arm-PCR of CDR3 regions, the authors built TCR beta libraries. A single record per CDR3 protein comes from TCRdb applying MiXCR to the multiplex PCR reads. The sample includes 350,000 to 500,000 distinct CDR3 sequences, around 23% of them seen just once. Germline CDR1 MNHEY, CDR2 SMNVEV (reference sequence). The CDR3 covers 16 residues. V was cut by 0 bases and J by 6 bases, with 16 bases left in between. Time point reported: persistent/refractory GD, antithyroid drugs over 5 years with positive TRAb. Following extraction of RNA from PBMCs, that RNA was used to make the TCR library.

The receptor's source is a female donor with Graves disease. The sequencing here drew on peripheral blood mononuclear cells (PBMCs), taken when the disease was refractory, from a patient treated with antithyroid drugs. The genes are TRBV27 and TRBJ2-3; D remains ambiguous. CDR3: CASSLSWTDHLDTQYF. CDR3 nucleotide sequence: TGTGCCAGCAGTTTATCTTGGACCGACCACTTGGATACGCAGTATTTT.